This T cell receptor beta chain was identified in a study of blood T cell repertoires in COVID-19. For the study at large: From the United States, Italy and Spain came samples of acute and convalescent COVID-19.

The data were produced by immunoSEQ multiplex PCR, yet TCRdb's version contains in-frame clones alone and is incomplete. This sample has around 250,000 clones; 88% occur once, and the top ten carry roughly 1.2%. The V gene's germline CDR1 is SGHNT and CDR2 YYREEE (reference sequence). The length of the CDR3 is 13 residues. Trimming left V 0 bases short and J 3 bases short, with 6 bases between. V and J are TRBV5-4 and TRBJ1-2, with D tentatively TRBD1 (5 bases). Sequenced sample: PBMCs or T cells enriched from blood (not recorded which). The TCR originated in a woman aged 35 to 49 with acute COVID-19. CDR3: CASSLVTDYGYTF. CDR3 bases: TGTGCCAGCAGCTTGGTGACAGACTATGGCTACACCTTC.